The text below deals with one T cell receptor (beta chain). Its antigen remains unidentified. The record originates from a study of cytomegalovirus exposure and HLA in healthy donors. About the study: Approximately 180 million T cells yielded around 120 million unique TCR beta sequences in earlier analysis. Findings and limits, study-wide: The classifier, whose performance was assessed in both the original and validation cohorts, reportedly diagnosed cytomegalovirus status with high specificity and sensitivity.

Trimming pared 5 bases from V and 6 bases from J, leaving 16 bases between. CDR1 MDHEN and CDR2 SYDVKM come from the germline V gene. The CDR3 runs to 14 residues. The PCR ran on 60 Vbeta and 13 Jbeta primers. Measured with immunoSEQ multiplex PCR; TCRdb has only the in-frame clones, and not every one. The sample includes about 89,000 clones, 85% of them seen just once. The sample taken for sequencing was PBMCs. The V and J genes are TRBV28 and TRBJ2-5; D might be TRBD2 (5 bases). The TCR was taken from a man aged 35-49 years in good health and CMV-seropositive. The CDR3 DNA reads as TGTGCCAGCAGTCCCTCCCTAGCAGGTCAGACCCAGTACTTC. This encodes CASSPSLAGQTQYF.